What follows are 27 T cell receptor beta chains derived from one specimen sequenced in a study of CD8 T cells in ankylosing spondylitis. TCRdb reprocessed the 5' RACE reads with MiXCR, giving one entry per CDR3 protein. In the table there are around 130,000 distinct CDR3 sequences, about 7% of which are singletons. Sequencing was performed on blood, either unsorted or a sorted T cell fraction (not recorded which). The receptor set was obtained from a male donor with ankylosing spondylitis or in good health (not recorded which).

This clonotype has only a few counts. The chain combines TRBV5-4 with TRBJ2-1; 7 bases match TRBD2. The ends lost 4 bases at V and 7 bases at J; junction bases unmatched: 14. Germline loops: CDR1 SGHNT, CDR2 YYREEE (reference sequence). This CDR3 has 16 amino acids. The CDR3 sequence: CASSLGAGLGVNEQFF. The CDR3 coding sequence is TGTGCCAGCAGCCTTGGAGCAGGACTAGGGGTAAATGAGCAGTTCTTC.

Many counts were recorded for this clonotype. This chain joins TRBV3-1 and TRBJ2-1; 8 bases fit TRBD1. Losses at the gene ends were 5 bases for V and 6 bases for J; bases not matched to a gene: 6. CDR3 length: 14 residues. Germline CDR1 reads LGHDT; CDR2 reads YNNKEL (reference sequence). The CDR3 spells CASSLPGQANEQFF. The CDR3 DNA reads TGTGCCAGCAGCTTACCGGGACAGGCCAATGAGCAGTTCTTC.

This clonotype was detected many times. The chain carries TRBV7-9 and TRBJ2-2, with TRBD1 matching 10 bases. CDR3 length equals 15 residues. The V gene's germline CDR1 is SEHNR and CDR2 FQNEAQ (reference sequence). V trimming: 6 bases; J trimming: 2 bases; junction bases outside the gene matches: 3. This chain's CDR3 is CASSGTGANTGELFF. The CDR3 DNA reads as TGTGCCAGCAGTGGGACAGGGGCCAACACCGGGGAGCTGTTTTTT.

In this sample, this clonotype turned up many times. The rearrangement links TRBV6-5 to TRBJ1-2; 8 nucleotides agree with TRBD1. The CDR3 consists of 14 residues. J gave up 4 bases and V 2 bases, and 3 bases lay outside the gene matches. The germline gives CDR1 MNHEY, CDR2 SVGAGI. CDR3 nucleotide sequence: TGTGCCAGCAGTTACCCCGACAGGGGCTATGGCTACACCTTC. Protein product: CASSYPDRGYGYTF.

This clonotype was seen repeatedly, ten times or more. CDR3: CSVVYRYNEQFF. The CDR3 DNA follows: TGCAGCGTTGTTTACCGTTACAATGAGCAGTTCTTC. The gene calls are TRBV29-1 and TRBJ2-1; D is uncertain. The germline gives CDR1 SQVTM, CDR2 ANQGSEA. The CDR3 runs to 12 residues. Between the trimmed V and J ends, which lost 4 bases and 4 bases, there was a span of 8 bases.

This clonotype was recorded at least ten times. CDR3 in DNA: TGCGCCAGCAGCGCCCAGGGGGTAGGCGGCAATGAGCAGTTCTTC. The encoded protein is CASSAQGVGGNEQFF. This chain links TRBV5-1 with TRBJ2-1, with TRBD1 matching over 7 bases. Germline CDR1 and CDR2: SGHRS and YFSETQ. V dropped 4 bases and J dropped 6; count of bases not matched to a gene: 10. This CDR3 comprises 15 residues.

This clonotype has ten or more counts. This chain links TRBV7-2 with TRBJ2-3, with a tentative D call TRBD2 (5 bases). This CDR3 has 16 residues. Trimming cost V 3 bases and J 3 bases, with 16 bases left between them. Germline values: CDR1 SGHTA, CDR2 FQGNSA. The CDR3 spells CASSFKGAVGTDTQYF. The CDR3 DNA reads TGTGCCAGCAGCTTTAAGGGAGCGGTGGGGACAGATACGCAGTATTTT.

This clonotype was picked up many times. CDR3 region: CASSYRGANYGYTF. In nucleotides, the CDR3 is TGTGCCAGCAGTTACAGGGGGGCTAACTATGGCTACACCTTC. The V gene is TRBV27, the J gene TRBJ1-2; 8 positions match TRBD1. The CDR3 consists of 14 residues. V dropped 4 bases and J dropped 0; count of bases not matched to a gene: 1. CDR1 and CDR2 (germline): MNHEY, SMNVEV (reference sequence).

At least ten counts were recorded for this clonotype. The chain combines TRBV10-3 with TRBJ2-3; TRBD2 agrees at 8 bases. CDR1 is ENHRY and CDR2 is SYGVKD in the germline V gene. The junction had 5 bases not matched to a gene; V was cut back by 6 bases and J by 0 bases. The CDR3 is 15 residues long. The CDR3 DNA sequence: TGTGCCATCAGAACTAGCGGTCTTAGCACAGATACGCAGTATTTT. Protein sequence: CAIRTSGLSTDTQYF.

This clonotype was counted at least ten times. This sequence joins TRBV7-9 and TRBJ2-1, with 7 nucleotides matching TRBD2. V trimming: 1 base; J trimming: 4 bases; junction bases outside the gene matches: 10. This CDR3 has 17 amino acids. Germline loops: CDR1 SEHNR, CDR2 FQNEAQ (reference sequence). CDR3 in amino acids: CASSLGLRSGEYNEQFF. The CDR3 coding sequence is TGTGCCAGCAGCTTAGGTTTGAGGAGCGGGGAATACAATGAGCAGTTCTTC.

This clonotype was picked up many times. The rearrangement joins TRBV20-1 to TRBJ2-7; maybe TRBD1 (7 bases). Germline CDR1 is DFQATT and CDR2 is SNEGSKA (reference sequence). V was clipped by 6 bases and J by 3 bases, with 12 bases between them. The CDR3 runs 12 residues. The CDR3 DNA follows: TGCAGTGCCGACAGGGAGGACTACGAGCAGTACTTC. Translating gives CSADREDYEQYF.

This clonotype showed up many times. J is TRBJ1-1 and V is TRBV10-3; 10 bases are shared with TRBD1. The CDR3 is 15 amino acids. V dropped 5 bases and J dropped 5; count of bases not matched to a gene: 8. Germline CDR1 reads ENHRY; CDR2 reads SYGVKD. The chain's CDR3 is CAISRRQGADTEAFF. CDR3 nucleotide sequence: TGTGCCATCAGTAGAAGACAGGGGGCGGATACTGAAGCTTTCTTT.

Many counts were recorded for this clonotype. The chain is built from TRBV20-1 and TRBJ2-1, with 8 bases that match TRBD2. V lost 4 bases and J lost 6; bases outside the gene matches: 14. Germline assignment: CDR1 DFQATT and CDR2 SNEGSKA (reference sequence). The CDR3 is 16 amino acids. The CDR3 sequence: CSAIDPSGRRVNEQFF. The CDR3 nucleotides read TGCAGTGCTATAGACCCAAGCGGGAGAAGGGTCAATGAGCAGTTCTTC.

This clonotype was seen ten or more times. The chain employs TRBV5-1 and TRBJ2-3, with 14 bases fitting TRBD2. V lost 3 bases and J lost 6; bases outside the gene matches: 6. Per germline, CDR1 SGHRS and CDR2 YFSETQ. The length of the CDR3 is 16 residues. CDR3 in DNA: TGCGCCAGCAGCTCCCGGACTAGCGGGGGGCTGGATACGCAGTATTTT. It specifies CASSSRTSGGLDTQYF.

This clonotype was seen repeatedly, ten times or more. This chain links TRBV5-1 with TRBJ1-1, with TRBD1 matching over 8 bases. The germline V gene encodes CDR1 SGHRS and CDR2 YFSETQ. V lost 4 bases and J lost 5; bases outside the gene matches: 10. CDR3 size: 15 residues. CDR3 sequence (DNA): TGCGCCAGCAGCGCACAGGACAGGGTCGGAACTGAAGCTTTCTTT. This codes for CASSAQDRVGTEAFF.

This clonotype was detected ten times or more. The chain joins TRBV7-8 to TRBJ2-2; the D is unclear. The CDR3 sequence is 14 residues long. Germline values: CDR1 SGHVS, CDR2 FQNEAQ. V dropped 6 bases and J dropped 1 base, with 9 bases sitting between them. CDR3 in DNA: TGTGCCAGCAGGCGTGATAGGAACACCGGGGAGCTGTTTTTT. This encodes CASRRDRNTGELFF.

In this sample, this clonotype turned up many times. V and J are TRBV20-1 and TRBJ2-5; the D gene could be TRBD1 or TRBD2 (5 bases each). The CDR3 has 16 amino acids. Germline-derived CDR1 and CDR2 are DFQATT and SNEGSKA (reference sequence). V lost 3 bases, J lost 1 base, and 18 bases lay in between. This chain's CDR3 is CSARRAGARIQETQYF. The DNA for the CDR3 is TGCAGTGCTAGGAGGGCCGGGGCCCGGATCCAAGAGACCCAGTACTTC.

This clonotype was counted at least ten times. The J gene is TRBJ2-2, the V gene TRBV15, with D possibly being TRBD1 or TRBD2 (6 bases each). Trimming took 7 bases from V and 3 from J, leaving 15 bases between them. Germline V CDR1 and CDR2: LNHNV, YYDKDF (reference sequence). The CDR3 is 15 residues long. In nucleotides, the CDR3 is TGTGCCACCAAAACTGGGGGCGGGGACACCGGGGAGCTGTTTTTT. Translation: CATKTGGGDTGELFF.

This clonotype was seen repeatedly, ten times or more. The V call is TRBV7-2, the J call TRBJ2-5; 12 bases map to TRBD2. Germline CDR1 reads SGHTA; CDR2 reads FQGNSA. The CDR3 extends over 16 amino acids. Trimming cost V 1 base and J 3 bases; bases outside gene matches: 3. The CDR3 reads CASSLVLAGGKETQYF. The CDR3 DNA reads TGTGCCAGCAGCTTAGTTCTAGCGGGGGGGAAAGAGACCCAGTACTTC.

Ten or more counts support this clonotype. The chain employs TRBV6-5 and TRBJ2-7, with 7 nucleotides matching TRBD2. Trimming took 5 bases from V and 7 from J; bases not matched to a gene: 5. The V gene's germline CDR1 is MNHEY and CDR2 SVGAGI. The CDR3 has 12 amino acids. CDR3 bases: TGTGCCAGCAGTGCAACTAGCGAGGAGCAGTACTTC. It codes for CASSATSEEQYF.

This clonotype was picked up many times. The genes are TRBV7-9 and TRBJ2-1; 11 bases line up with TRBD2. The V segment lost 5 bases and the J segment 3 bases; nucleotides outside the gene matches: 3. The CDR3 covers 15 residues. Germline V lookup: CDR1 SEHNR, CDR2 FQNEAQ (reference sequence). The chain's CDR3 is CASSPLAGGYNEQFF. In DNA form, the CDR3 reads TGTGCCAGCAGCCCCCTAGCGGGAGGCTACAATGAGCAGTTCTTC.

This clonotype was counted at least ten times. The chain employs TRBV18 and TRBJ1-1; D is perhaps TRBD1 (6 bases). The CDR3 runs to 12 residues. CDR1 is KGHSH and CDR2 is LQKENI in the germline V gene. V lost 2 bases, J lost 7 bases, and 8 bases lay in between. Written as DNA, the CDR3 is TGTGCCAGCTCACCAGTACAGGGTGAAGCTTTCTTT. It yields the protein CASSPVQGEAFF.

This clonotype was detected many times. V gene TRBV29-1 combines with J gene TRBJ2-1; 14 bases agree with TRBD2. Germline V lookup: CDR1 SQVTM, CDR2 ANQGSEA. The CDR3 loop spans 14 amino acids. The trim removed 4 bases at V and 9 bases at J, leaving 5 bases unmatched. The CDR3: CSVGGLAGVTEQFF. In DNA, the CDR3 is TGCAGCGTTGGGGGACTAGCGGGAGTCACTGAGCAGTTCTTC.

This clonotype has at least ten counts. The gene calls are TRBV10-3 and TRBJ2-2; 10 bases are a match to TRBD1. Trimming removed 9 bases from V and 0 bases from J; junction bases left unmatched: 7. This CDR3 has 16 amino acids. Germline V gene sequence: CDR1 ENHRY, CDR2 SYGVKD. This chain's CDR3 is CAIAYGTGANTGELFF. CDR3 sequence (DNA): TGTGCCATAGCGTATGGGACAGGGGCGAACACCGGGGAGCTGTTTTTT.

This clonotype was recorded many times. V and J are TRBV20-1 and TRBJ2-7, with 11 bases fitting TRBD2. This CDR3 region has 14 residues. V gave up 6 bases and J gave up 3 bases; unmatched junction bases: 7. Looked up from germline, CDR1 is DFQATT and CDR2 is SNEGSKA (reference sequence). The DNA for the CDR3 is TGCAGTGCCGCGATCACTAGCGGGGGCTACGAGCAGTACTTC. It translates to CSAAITSGGYEQYF.

Many counts were recorded for this clonotype. The chain combines TRBV6-5 with TRBJ2-3; 11 nucleotides line up with TRBD2. The CDR3 extends over 18 amino acids. CDR1 and CDR2 from the germline V gene are MNHEY and SVGAGI. J was trimmed by 2 bases and V by 2 bases; bases with no gene match: 9. The chain's CDR3 is CASSYPTGLAEYTDTQYF. Written as DNA, the CDR3 is TGTGCCAGCAGTTACCCAACGGGACTAGCGGAGTACACAGATACGCAGTATTTT.

This clonotype was seen ten or more times. The genes are TRBV7-3 and TRBJ2-7; D gene uncertain. The CDR3 sequence is 13 residues long. Trimming removed 5 bases at V and 3 bases at J, with 11 bases between. Germline-derived CDR1 and CDR2 are SGHTA and FQGTGA. The CDR3 region is CASSPRPGYEQYF. DNA of the CDR3: TGTGCCAGCAGCCCACGACCAGGCTACGAGCAGTACTTC.